This TCR beta chain comes out of a study of blood T cell repertoires in COVID-19. Study overall: The United States, Italy and Spain were the sources of the acute and convalescent COVID-19 samples. In each case, the material was cDNA or gDNA derived from T cells, B-cell-depleted T cells, or PBMCs.

Study processing details: From reference gene primer amplification, estimates of nucleated cell counts were derived. Produced via immunoSEQ multiplex PCR; TCRdb's table is partial and in-frame only. From that table come the V and J calls and clone size; the DNA was used to work out D and trimming. The sample lists about 200,000 clones, about four fifths occurring once. This clone was counted between two and nine times. The germline V gene has CDR1 LNHDA and CDR2 SQIVND (reference sequence). This CDR3 comprises 14 residues. V trimming: 4 bases; J trimming: 4 bases; junction bases outside the gene matches: 5.

The V gene is TRBV19, the J gene TRBJ2-5; 8 bases align to TRBD2. This clonotype originated in a woman in her forties with acute or convalescent COVID-19. The sequenced sample was peripheral blood. The CDR3 nucleotides read TGTGCCAGTAGTAGCGGGGGGACGGGAGAGACCCAGTACTTC. Protein: CASSSGGTGETQYF.